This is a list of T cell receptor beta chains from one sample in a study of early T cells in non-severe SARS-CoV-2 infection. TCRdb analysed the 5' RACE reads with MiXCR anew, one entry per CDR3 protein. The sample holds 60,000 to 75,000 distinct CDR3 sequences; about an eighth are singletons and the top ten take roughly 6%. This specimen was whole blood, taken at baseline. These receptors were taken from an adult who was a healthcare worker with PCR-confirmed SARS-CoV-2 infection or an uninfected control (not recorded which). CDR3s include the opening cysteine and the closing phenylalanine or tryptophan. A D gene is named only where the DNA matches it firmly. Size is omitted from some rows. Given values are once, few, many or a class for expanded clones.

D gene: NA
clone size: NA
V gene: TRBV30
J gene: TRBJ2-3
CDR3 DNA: TGTGCCTGGAGTGTATGGGGGCGCCCGAGCACAGATACGCAGTATTTT
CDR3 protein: CAWSVWGRPSTDTQYF

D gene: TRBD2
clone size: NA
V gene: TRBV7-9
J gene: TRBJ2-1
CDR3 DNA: TGTGCCAGCAGCTTAACGGGGCGGGAGGTTGAGCAGTTCTTC
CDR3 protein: CASSLTGREVEQFF

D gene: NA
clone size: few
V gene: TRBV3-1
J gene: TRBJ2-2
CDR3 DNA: TGTGCCAGCAGCCCCTCGTGGGAGGCGGGTATCACCGGGGAGCTGTTTTTT
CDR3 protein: CASSPSWEAGITGELFF

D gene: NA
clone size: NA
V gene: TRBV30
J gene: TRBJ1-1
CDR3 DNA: TGTGCCTGGAGTGTAAGTGCCTTGAACACTGAAGCTTTCTTT
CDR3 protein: CAWSVSALNTEAFF

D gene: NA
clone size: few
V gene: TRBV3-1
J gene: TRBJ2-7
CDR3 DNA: TGTGCCAGCACTGGTCCCGCCGAGCAGTACTTC
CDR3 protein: CASTGPAEQYF

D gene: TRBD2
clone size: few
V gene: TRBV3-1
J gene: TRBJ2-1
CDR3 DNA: TGTGCCAGCAGCCCCACCCTAGCGGGAGAAGTCGATGAGCAGTTCTTC
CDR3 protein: CASSPTLAGEVDEQFF

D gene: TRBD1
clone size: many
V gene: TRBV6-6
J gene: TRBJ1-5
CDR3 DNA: TGTGCCAGCAGCACAGGGGGGCCTAATCAGCCCCAGCATTTT
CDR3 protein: CASSTGGPNQPQHF

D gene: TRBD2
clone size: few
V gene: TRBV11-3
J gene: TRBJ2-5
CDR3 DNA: TGTGCCAGCAGCCGGGGGACTACCCCACAAGAGACCCAGTACTTC
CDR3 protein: CASSRGTTPQETQYF

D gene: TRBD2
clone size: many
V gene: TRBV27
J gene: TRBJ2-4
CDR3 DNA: TGTGCCAGCAGTCGGTCTAGCGGCAGTGCCAAAAACATTCAGTACTTC
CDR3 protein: CASSRSSGSAKNIQYF

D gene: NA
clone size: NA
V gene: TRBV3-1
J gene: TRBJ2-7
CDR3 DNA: TGTGCCAGCAGTCGACCGGGCCACGAGTACGAGCAGTACTTC
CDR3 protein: CASSRPGHEYEQYF

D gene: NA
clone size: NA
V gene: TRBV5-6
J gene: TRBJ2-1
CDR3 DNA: TGTGCCAGCAGCTTGAGGCAGAGAGCCGATGAGCAGTTCTTC
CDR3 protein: CASSLRQRADEQFF

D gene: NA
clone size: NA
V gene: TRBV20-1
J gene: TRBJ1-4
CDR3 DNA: TGCAGTGCTTTCATACCCCAGGAAAAACTGTTTTTT
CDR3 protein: CSAFIPQEKLFF

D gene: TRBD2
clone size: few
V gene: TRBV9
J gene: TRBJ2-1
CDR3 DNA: TGTGCCAGCAGCGAACGTCAGCGGGAGGGAGCCAATGAGCAGTTCTTC
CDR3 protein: CASSERQREGANEQFF

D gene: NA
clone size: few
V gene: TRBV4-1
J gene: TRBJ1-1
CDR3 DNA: TGCGCCAGCAGCCAAGAGGGATACACTGAAGCTTTCTTT
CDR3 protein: CASSQEGYTEAFF

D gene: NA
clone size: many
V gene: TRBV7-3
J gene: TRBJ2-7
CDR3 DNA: TGTGCCAGCAGCTTACCGGGCGAGATCTACGAGGAGCAGTACTTC
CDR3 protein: CASSLPGEIYEEQYF

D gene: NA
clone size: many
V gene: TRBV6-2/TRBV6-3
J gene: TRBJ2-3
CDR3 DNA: TGTGCCAGCTTTGACTTCACAGATACGCAGTATTTT
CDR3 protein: CASFDFTDTQYF

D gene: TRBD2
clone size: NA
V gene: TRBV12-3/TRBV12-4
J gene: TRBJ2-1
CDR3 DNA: TGTGCCAGCAGGGGACTAGCGGGATCGGTTGAGCAGTTCTTC
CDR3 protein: CASRGLAGSVEQFF

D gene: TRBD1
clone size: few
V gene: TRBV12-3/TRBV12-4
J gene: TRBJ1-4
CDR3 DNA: TGTGCCAGCAGCCAAGAGACAGGGGGTAATGAAAAACTGTTTTTT
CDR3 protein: CASSQETGGNEKLFF

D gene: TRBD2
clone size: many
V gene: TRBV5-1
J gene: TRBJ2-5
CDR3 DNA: TGCGCCAGCAGCCCGGGACTAGCATTAGAGACCCAGTACTTC
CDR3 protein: CASSPGLALETQYF

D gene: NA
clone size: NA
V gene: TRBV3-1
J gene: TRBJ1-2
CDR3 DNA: TGTGCCAGCAGCCAAGCCTATGGCTACACCTTC
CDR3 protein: CASSQAYGYTF

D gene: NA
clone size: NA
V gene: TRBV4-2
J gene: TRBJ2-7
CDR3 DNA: TGTGCCAGCAGCCAAGAGCTGGGGGCTAGCGACTATTACGAGCAGTACTTC
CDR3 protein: CASSQELGASDYYEQYF

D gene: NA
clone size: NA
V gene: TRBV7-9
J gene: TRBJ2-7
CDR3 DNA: TGTGCCAGCAGCTTTGTCTCCTACGAGCAGTACTTC
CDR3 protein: CASSFVSYEQYF

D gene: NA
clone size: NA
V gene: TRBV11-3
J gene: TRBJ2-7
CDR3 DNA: TGTGCCAGCAGCGTCCGGGCCATGTCCTACGAGCAGTACTTC
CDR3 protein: CASSVRAMSYEQYF

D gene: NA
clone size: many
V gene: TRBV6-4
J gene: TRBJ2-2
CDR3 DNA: TGTGCCAGCAGTGAGGACTACACCGGGGAGCTGTTTTTT
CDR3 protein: CASSEDYTGELFF

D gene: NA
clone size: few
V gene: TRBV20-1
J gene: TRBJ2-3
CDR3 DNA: TGCAGTGCTAGAGATCGGTCGGTCAGCACAGATACGCAGTATTTT
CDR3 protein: CSARDRSVSTDTQYF

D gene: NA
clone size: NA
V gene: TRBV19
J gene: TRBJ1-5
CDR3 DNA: TGTGCCAGTAGCACCGGGACCCACCAGCATTTT
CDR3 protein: CASSTGTHQHF

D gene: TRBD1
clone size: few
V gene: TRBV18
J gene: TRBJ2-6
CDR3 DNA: TGTGCCAGCTCCCTGAGGGACAGGACTGCCAACGTCCTGACTTTC
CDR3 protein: CASSLRDRTANVLTF

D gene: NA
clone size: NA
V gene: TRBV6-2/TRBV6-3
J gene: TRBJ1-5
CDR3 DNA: TGTGCCAGCATCAGGGCGGCAGGGAATCAGCCCCAGCATTTT
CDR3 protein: CASIRAAGNQPQHF

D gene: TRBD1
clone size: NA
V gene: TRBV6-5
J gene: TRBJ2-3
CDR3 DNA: TGTGCCAGCAGCCGGACAGGGAACAGCGACACAGATACGCAGTATTTT
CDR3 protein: CASSRTGNSDTDTQYF

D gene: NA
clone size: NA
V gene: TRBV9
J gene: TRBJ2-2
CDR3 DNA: TGTGCCAGCAGCGTAGTACCGACTAGTGATTCCGGGGAGCTGTTTTTT
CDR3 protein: CASSVVPTSDSGELFF

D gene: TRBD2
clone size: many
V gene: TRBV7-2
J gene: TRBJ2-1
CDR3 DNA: TGTGCCAGCAGCCTGTTAGGACTAGCGGGAGGGTATGAGCAGTTCTTC
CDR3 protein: CASSLLGLAGGYEQFF

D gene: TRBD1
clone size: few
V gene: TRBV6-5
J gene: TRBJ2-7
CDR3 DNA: TGTGCCAGCATCTCCTCCGGGACAGGGGCATACGAGCAGTACTTC
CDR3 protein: CASISSGTGAYEQYF

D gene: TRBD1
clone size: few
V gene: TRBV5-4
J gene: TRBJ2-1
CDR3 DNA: TGTGCCAGCAGCTTGTTCTCAGGGGGCTACTACAATGAGCAGTTCTTC
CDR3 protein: CASSLFSGGYYNEQFF

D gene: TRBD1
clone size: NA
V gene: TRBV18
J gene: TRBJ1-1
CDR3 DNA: TGTGCCAGCTCAACCCGGGACAGGGGTGAAGCTTTCTTT
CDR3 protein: CASSTRDRGEAFF

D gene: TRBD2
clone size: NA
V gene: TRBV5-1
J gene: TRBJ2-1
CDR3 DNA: TGCGCCAGCAGCTTGGCCGGGAGGGGTTACAATGAGCAGTTCTTC
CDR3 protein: CASSLAGRGYNEQFF

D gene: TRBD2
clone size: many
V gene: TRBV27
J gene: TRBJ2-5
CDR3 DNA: TGTGCCAGCAGTTCGTATAGCGGGAGGGAGAGGGAGACCCAGTACTTC
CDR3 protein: CASSSYSGRERETQYF

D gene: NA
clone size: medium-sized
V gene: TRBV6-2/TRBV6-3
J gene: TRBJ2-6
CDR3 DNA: TGTGCCAGCAGTTACTCGGAGGGGGCCAACGTCCTGACTTTC
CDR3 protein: CASSYSEGANVLTF

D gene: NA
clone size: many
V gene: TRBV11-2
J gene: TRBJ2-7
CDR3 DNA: TGTGCCAGCAGCTCCGACCCTCTCCTCGAGCAGTACTTC
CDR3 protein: CASSSDPLLEQYF

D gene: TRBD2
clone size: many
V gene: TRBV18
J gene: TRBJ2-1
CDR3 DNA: TGTGCCAGCTCACCAACACTAGCGGGAGACAATGAGCAGCTCTTC
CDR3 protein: CASSPTLAGDNEQLF

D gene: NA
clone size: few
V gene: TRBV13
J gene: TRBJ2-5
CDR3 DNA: TGTGCCAGCAGCTCTCGACAGGTTACGGAGACCCAGTACTTC
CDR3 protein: CASSSRQVTETQYF

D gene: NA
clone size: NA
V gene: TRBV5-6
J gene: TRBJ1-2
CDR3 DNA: TGTGCCAGCAGCCAAGACAGCTACTATGGCTACACCTTC
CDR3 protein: CASSQDSYYGYTF

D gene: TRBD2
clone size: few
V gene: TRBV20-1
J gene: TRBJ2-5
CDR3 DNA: TGCAGTGCCCAATGGGAGGGGCTAAGAGAGACCCAGTACTTC
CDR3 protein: CSAQWEGLRETQYF

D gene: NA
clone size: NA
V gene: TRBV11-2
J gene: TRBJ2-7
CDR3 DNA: TGTGCCAGCAGCTTACGGAACGAGACACGTCCGAGGACCTACGAGCAGTACTTC
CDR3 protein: CASSLRNETRPRTYEQYF

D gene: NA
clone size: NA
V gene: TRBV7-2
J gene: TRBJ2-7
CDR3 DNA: TGTGCCAGCAGCTTAGACGGACCTCTGGGGAAGCAGTACTTC
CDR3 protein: CASSLDGPLGKQYF

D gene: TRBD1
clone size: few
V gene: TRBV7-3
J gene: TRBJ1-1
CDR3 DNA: TGTGCCAGCAGCTGGGGACAGAACACTGAAGCCTTCTTT
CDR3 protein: CASSWGQNTEAFF

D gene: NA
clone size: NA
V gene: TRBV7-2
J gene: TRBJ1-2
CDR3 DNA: TGTGCCAGCAGCCCGGGGTTCGGTCTATATGGCTACACCTTC
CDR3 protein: CASSPGFGLYGYTF

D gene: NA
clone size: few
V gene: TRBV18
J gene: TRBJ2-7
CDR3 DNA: TGTGCCAGCTCACCCGGACAGCCTAACTCCTACGAGCAGTACTTC
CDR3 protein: CASSPGQPNSYEQYF